The clone carrying this T cell receptor beta chain appeared many times. The antigen is undetermined. This entry is derived from a study of T cells in Graves' hyperthyroidism and ophthalmopathy. Study-level results: Ophthalmopathy and stable hyperthyroidism were separated by a 13 V-J model.

Diagnostic decisions used clinical symptoms, serum thyroxine and TRAb, thyroid ultrasound and orbital computed tomography. CDR3 length equals 15 residues. From germline, CDR1 is LNHNV and CDR2 YYDKDF (reference sequence). V gave up 0 bases and J gave up 6 bases, with 12 bases separating them. Amplification of TCR beta CDR3 regions was performed using RNA transcripts as template. HTBI primers were the set used in a first-round RT-PCR of the TCR CDR3. TCRdb independently ran MiXCR on the multiplex PCR reads; one entry per CDR3 protein. The sample consists of around 350,000 distinct CDR3 sequences, approximately 20% of them appearing once.

Sequenced input: blood. The TCR was taken from a woman aged 18-29 years with Graves' hyperthyroidism. The chain links TRBV15 to TRBJ1-3; D gene uncertain. The CDR3, as DNA: TGTGCCACCAGCAGAGACAGAGTCCTTTCAAACACCATATATTTT. Protein sequence: CATSRDRVLSNTIYF.